This T cell receptor (beta chain) comes out of a study of T cells in Graves' hyperthyroidism and ophthalmopathy. Across the whole study: Peripheral blood was acquired at first diagnosis, ahead of any therapy whatsoever.

Study observations and caveats: Ophthalmopathy prediction by the model preceded onset by a median roughly 6 months. Ophthalmopathy was separated from stable hyperthyroidism by a 13 V-J model.

This clonotype has more than one count but fewer than ten. Its antigen is not identified. For the diagnoses, clinical symptoms, serum thyroxine and TRAb, thyroid ultrasound and orbital computed tomography were used. The V end was cut by 3 bases, the J end by 0 bases, with 24 bases between. There are 19 residues in the CDR3. Germline V lookup: CDR1 MGHRA, CDR2 YSYEKL. Amplification yielded TCR beta CDR3 regions, with RNA transcripts as the source. Primed by the HTBI set, a first-round RT-PCR was run on the TCR CDR3. Each CDR3 protein is one row after TCRdb ran MiXCR on the multiplex PCR reads. The sample lists more than 100,000 distinct CDR3 sequences, over 45% seen once, with roughly 25% in the top ten.

The source material was blood. The clonotype was recovered from a middle-aged man with Graves' hyperthyroidism. The V call is TRBV4-1, the J call TRBJ2-7; a weak D match, TRBD2 (7 bases). In nucleotides, the CDR3 is TGCGCCAGCAGCCAGGATTGGGGGGGGGCAGGGAGTTCCTCCTACGAGCAGTACTTC. Its translation is CASSQDWGGAGSSSYEQYF.